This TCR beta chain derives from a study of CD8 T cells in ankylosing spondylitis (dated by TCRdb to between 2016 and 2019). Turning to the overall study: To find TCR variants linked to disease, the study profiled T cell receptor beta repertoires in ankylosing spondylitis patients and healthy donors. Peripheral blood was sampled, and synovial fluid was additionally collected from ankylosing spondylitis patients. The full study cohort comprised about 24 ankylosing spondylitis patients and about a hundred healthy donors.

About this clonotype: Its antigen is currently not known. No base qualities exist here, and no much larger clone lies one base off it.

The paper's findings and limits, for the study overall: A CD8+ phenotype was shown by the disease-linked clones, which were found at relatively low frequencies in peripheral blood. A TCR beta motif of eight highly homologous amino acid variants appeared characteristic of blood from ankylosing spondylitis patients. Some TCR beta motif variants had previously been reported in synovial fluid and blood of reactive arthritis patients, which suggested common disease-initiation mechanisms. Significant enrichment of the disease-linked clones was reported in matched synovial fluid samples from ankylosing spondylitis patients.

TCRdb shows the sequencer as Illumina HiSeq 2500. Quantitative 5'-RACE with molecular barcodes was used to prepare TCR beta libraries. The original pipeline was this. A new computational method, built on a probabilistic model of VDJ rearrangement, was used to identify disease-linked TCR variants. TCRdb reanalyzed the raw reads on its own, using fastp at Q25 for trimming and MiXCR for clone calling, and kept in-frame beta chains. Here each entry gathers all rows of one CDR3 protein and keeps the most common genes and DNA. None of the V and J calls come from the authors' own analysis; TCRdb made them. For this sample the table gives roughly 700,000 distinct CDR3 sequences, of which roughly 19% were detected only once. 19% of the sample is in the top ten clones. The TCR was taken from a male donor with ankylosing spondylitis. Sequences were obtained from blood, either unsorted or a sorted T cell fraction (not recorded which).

The DNA is TGCGCCAGCAGCCGGGACAGGGCGTTTACTAATGAAAAACTGTTTTTT. Its product reads: CASSRDRAFTNEKLFF. The rearranged chain carries TRBV4-1 and TRBJ1-4; TRBD1 aligns with 9 central bases. As encoded in the germline V gene, CDR1 is MGHRA while CDR2 is YSYEKL. The CDR3 runs 16 amino acids, cysteine and phenylalanine included. Only the CDR3 portion is preserved as DNA: 48 bases, with reading frame beginning at the first base. Clipping removes 4 bases from V and 2 bases from J, with 5 as the unmatched junction base count.